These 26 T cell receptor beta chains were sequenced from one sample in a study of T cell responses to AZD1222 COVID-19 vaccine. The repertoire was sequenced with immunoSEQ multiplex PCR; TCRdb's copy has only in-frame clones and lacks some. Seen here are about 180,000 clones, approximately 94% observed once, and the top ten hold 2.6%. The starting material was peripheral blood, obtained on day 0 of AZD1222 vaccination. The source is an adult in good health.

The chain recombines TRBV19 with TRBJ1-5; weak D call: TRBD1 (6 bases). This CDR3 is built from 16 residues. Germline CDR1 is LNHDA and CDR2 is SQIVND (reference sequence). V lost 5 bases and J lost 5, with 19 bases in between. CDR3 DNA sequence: TGTGCCAGTAGTCCTATGGACAGAGTTAGGCATCAGCCCCAGCATTTT. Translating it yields CASSPMDRVRHQPQHF.

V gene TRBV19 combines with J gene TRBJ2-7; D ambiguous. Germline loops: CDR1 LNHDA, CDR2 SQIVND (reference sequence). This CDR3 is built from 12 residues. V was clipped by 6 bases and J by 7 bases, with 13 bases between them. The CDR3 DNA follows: TGTGCCAGTAGCGGTTATGGATGGGAGCAGTACTTC. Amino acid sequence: CASSGYGWEQYF.

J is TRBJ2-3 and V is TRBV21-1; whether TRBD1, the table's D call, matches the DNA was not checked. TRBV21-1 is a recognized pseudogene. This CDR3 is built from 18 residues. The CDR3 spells CASSKGGQRTSSTDTQYF. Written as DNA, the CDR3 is TGTGCCAGCAGCAAGGGGGGACAGAGGACGTCTAGCACAGATACGCAGTATTTT.

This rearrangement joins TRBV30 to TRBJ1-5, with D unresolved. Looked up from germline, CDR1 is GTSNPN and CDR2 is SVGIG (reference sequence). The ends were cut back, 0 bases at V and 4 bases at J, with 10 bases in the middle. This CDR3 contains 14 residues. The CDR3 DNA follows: TGTGCCTGGAGTGTAGCCGGTATGAATCAGCCCCAGCATTTT. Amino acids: CAWSVAGMNQPQHF.

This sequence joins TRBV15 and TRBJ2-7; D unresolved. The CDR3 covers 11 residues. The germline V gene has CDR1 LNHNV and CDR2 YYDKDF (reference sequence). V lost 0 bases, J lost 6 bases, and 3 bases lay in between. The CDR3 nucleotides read TGTGCCACCAGCAGAGATACCGAGCAGTACTTC. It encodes CATSRDTEQYF.

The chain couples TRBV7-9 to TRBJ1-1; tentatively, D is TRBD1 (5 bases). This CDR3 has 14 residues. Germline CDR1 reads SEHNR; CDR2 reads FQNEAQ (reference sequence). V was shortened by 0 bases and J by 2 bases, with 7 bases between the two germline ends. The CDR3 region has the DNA TGTGCCAGCAGCTTAGCAGGGGCCAACACTGAAGCTTTCTTT. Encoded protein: CASSLAGANTEAFF.

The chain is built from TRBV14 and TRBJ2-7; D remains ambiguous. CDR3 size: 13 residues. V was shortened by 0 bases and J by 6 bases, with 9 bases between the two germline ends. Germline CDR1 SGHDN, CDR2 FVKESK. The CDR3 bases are TGTGCCAGCAGCCAAGACCGCACGGGCGAGCAGTACTTC. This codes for CASSQDRTGEQYF.

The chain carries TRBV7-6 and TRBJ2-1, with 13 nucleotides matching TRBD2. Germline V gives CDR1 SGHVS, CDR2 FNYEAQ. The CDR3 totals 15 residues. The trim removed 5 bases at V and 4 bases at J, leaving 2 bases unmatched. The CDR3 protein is CASSPTSGRYNEQFF. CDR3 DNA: TGTGCCAGCAGCCCGACTAGCGGGAGGTACAATGAGCAGTTCTTC.

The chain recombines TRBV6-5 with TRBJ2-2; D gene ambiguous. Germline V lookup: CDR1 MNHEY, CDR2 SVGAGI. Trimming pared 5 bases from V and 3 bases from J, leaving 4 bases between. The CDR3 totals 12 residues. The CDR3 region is CASSIYTGELFF. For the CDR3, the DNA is TGTGCCAGCAGTATCTACACCGGGGAGCTGTTTTTT.

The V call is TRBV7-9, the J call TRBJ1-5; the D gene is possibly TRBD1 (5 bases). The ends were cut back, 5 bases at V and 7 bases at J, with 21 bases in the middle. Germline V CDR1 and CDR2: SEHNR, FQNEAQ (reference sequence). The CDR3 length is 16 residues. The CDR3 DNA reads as TGTGCCAGCAGCAAATGGGACCGGGTCGATGGGCAGCCCCAGCATTTT. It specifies CASSKWDRVDGQPQHF.

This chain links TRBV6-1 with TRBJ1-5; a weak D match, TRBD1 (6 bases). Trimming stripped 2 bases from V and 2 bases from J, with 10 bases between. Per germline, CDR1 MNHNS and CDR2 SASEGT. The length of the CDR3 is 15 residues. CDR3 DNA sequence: TGTGCCAGCAGTGAATCGGGGGCCGGCAATCAGCCCCAGCATTTT. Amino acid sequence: CASSESGAGNQPQHF.

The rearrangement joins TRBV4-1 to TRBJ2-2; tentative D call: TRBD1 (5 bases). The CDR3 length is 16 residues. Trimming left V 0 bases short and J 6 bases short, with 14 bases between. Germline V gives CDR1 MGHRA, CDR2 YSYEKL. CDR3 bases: TGCGCCAGCAGCCAAGAAGTCAGGGCCAGGGCCGGGGAGCTGTTTTTT. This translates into CASSQEVRARAGELFF.

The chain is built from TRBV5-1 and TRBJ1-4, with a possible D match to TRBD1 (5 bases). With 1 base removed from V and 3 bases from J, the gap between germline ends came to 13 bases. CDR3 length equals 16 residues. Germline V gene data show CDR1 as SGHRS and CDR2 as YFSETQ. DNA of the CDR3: TGCGCCAGCAGCTTGACAAGGGGCGGGTCTAATGAAAAACTGTTTTTT. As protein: CASSLTRGGSNEKLFF.

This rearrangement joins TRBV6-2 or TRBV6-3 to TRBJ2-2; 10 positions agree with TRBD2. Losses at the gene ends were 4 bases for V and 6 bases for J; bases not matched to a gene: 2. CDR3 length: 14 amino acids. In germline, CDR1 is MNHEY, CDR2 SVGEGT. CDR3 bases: TGTGCCAGCAGTTCAGCGGGAGGGGCCGGGGAGCTGTTTTTT. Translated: CASSSAGGAGELFF.

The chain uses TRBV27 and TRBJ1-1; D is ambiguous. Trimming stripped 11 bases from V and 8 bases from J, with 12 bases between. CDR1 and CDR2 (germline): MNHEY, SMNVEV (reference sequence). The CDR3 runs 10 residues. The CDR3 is CAAGMREAFF. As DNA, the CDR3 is TGTGCCGCCGGTATGAGGGAAGCTTTCTTT.

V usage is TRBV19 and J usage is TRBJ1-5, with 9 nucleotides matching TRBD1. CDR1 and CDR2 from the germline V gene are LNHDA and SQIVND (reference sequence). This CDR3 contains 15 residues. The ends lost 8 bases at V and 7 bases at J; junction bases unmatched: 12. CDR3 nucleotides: TGTGCCAGTTCCCCGGGACAGGGCGGGGGGCAGCCCCAGCATTTT. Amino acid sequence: CASSPGQGGGQPQHF.

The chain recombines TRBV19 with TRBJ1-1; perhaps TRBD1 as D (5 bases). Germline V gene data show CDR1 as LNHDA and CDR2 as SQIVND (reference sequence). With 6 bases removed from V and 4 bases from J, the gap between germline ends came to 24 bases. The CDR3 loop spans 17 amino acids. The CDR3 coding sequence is TGTGCCAGTAGCCTCCCCACTTTTCGACAGACGAGCACTGAAGCTTTCTTT. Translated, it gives CASSLPTFRQTSTEAFF.

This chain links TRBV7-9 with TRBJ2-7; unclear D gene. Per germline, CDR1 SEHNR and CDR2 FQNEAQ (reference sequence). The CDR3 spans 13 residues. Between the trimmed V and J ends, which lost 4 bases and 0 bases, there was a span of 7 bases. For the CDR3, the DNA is TGTGCCAGCAGCTGGGCTTACTCCTACGAGCAGTACTTC. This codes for CASSWAYSYEQYF.

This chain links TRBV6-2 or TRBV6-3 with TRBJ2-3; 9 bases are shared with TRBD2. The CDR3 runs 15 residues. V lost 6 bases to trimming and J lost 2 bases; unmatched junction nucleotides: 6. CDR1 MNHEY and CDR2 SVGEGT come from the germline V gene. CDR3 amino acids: CASRPSGTFTDTQYF. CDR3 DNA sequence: TGTGCCAGCAGGCCTAGCGGGACTTTCACAGATACGCAGTATTTT.

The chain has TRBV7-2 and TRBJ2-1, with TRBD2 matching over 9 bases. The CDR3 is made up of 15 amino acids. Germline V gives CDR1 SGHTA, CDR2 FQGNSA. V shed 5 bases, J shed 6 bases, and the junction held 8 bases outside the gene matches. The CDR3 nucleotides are TGTGCCAGCAGCCCAGGCGGGGGGGCCCTCAATGAGCAGTTCTTC. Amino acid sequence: CASSPGGGALNEQFF.

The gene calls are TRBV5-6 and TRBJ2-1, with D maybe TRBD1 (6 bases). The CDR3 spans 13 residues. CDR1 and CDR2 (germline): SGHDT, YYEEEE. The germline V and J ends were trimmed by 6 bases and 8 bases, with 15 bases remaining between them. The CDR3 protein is CASTGDAAHEQFF. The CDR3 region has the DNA TGTGCCAGCACAGGGGATGCGGCGCATGAGCAGTTCTTC.

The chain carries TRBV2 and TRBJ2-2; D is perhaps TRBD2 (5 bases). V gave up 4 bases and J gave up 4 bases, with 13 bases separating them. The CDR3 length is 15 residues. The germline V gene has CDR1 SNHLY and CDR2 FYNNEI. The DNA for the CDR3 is TGTGCCAGCAGTGGGGCGCTAGCTAGCACCGGGGAGCTGTTTTTT. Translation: CASSGALASTGELFF.

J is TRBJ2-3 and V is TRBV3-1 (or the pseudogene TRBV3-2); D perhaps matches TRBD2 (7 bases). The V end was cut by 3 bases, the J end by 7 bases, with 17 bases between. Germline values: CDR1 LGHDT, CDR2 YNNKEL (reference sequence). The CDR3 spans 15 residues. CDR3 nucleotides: TGTGCCAGCAGCCATCGGGGAGGGGGAGGGAATACGCAGTATTTT. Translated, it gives CASSHRGGGGNTQYF.

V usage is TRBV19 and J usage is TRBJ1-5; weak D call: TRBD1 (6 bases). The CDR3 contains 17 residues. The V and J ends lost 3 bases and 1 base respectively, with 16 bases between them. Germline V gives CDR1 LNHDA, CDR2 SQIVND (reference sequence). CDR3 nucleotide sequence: TGTGCCAGTAGTATGAGGGGGGGCGCGACAAGCAATCAGCCCCAGCATTTT. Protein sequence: CASSMRGGATSNQPQHF.

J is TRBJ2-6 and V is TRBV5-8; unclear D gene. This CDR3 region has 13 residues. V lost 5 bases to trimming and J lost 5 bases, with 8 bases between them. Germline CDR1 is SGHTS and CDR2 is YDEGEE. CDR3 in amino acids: CASRVVRANVLTF. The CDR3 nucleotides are TGTGCCAGCAGGGTTGTAAGGGCCAACGTCCTGACTTTC.

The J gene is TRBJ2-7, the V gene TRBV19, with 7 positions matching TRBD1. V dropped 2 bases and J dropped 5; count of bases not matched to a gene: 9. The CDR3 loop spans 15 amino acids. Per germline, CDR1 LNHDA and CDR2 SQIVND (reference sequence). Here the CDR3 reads CASSILGQYPNEQYF. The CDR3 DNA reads TGTGCCAGTAGTATACTGGGACAGTACCCTAACGAGCAGTACTTC.